These T cell receptor beta chains were read from a single sample in a study of blood T cell repertoires in COVID-19. Clones were read by immunoSEQ multiplex PCR, and TCRdb kept only the in-frame ones, dropping some. Of fewer than 400,000 clones listed, around 87% are singletons. Specimen: peripheral blood. These receptors came from a human donor in a cohort sampled during active COVID-19. Both conserved end residues are trimmed from each CDR3. Each record gives: CDR3 protein, V gene.

SVDIIGGGNEQF,TRBV29-1
AWSERGTGNSYEQY,TRBV30
AWTSSGNTIY,TRBV30
ASSPGTLGRDTEAF,TRBV5-1
ASSLGTGKFDYT,TRBV5-1
ASTEGTTTNQPQH,TRBV2
ASNNYRDTEAF,TRBV12-3/TRBV12-4
ASSQYRGFNEKLF,TRBV5-1
ASSEVRDYLDNEQF,TRBV6-1
ASSLGGISYNEQF,TRBV27
ASSYPSRAELF,TRBV6-2/TRBV6-3
ASRRERGDDQY,TRBV5-1
ASSPRDRPSTDTQY,TRBV19
ASSFRGATYNSPLH,TRBV13
ASSQAEDYGYT,TRBV4-1
ASSLWDSNTGELF,TRBV27
ASSSRPDTEAF,TRBV12-3/TRBV12-4
ASRAWGRVGAF,TRBV2
ASRGINGGRARWDTQY,TRBV19
ASSIGVNTGELF,TRBV19
ASSFRQNYGYT,TRBV12-3/TRBV12-4
AWSVRRLAGVGTGELF,TRBV30
AIRWADTGTDTQY,TRBV10-3
ASSYSTGELGNEQF,TRBV6-2/TRBV6-3
ASRAQGAHGYT,TRBV6-5
ASSLGGSSNEQF,TRBV5-1
ASSGTLSNQPQH,TRBV10-2
ASSLEPTGSSYEQY,TRBV5-1
ASSLEQGGTEAF,TRBV5-1
ASSLQGPRDTDTQY,TRBV5-1
ASSEAEGANEAF,TRBV6-1
ASSPREAGGYTGELF,TRBV7-7
ASSVENGDYEQY,TRBV9
AISDPKRPYNEQF,TRBV10-3
ASSLRVHTGELF,TRBV7-2
ASSPPTGITEAF,TRBV18